A single T cell receptor beta chain is shown here with its context. In its sample, this clonotype was seen many times. Its antigen has not been determined. No qualities accompany the bases; no much larger clone lies one base away. Every donor was a healthy Caucasian. Three unrelated non-twin adults were additionally sequenced: a male aged 18 to 29, a male aged 50 to 60 and a female aged 50 to 60. Using Miltenyi CD45RO+ enrichment and human naive T-cell isolation kits, memory (CD45RO+) and naive T cells were isolated from PBMC. Libraries were prepared through 5' RACE. TCRdb records Illumina HiSeq 2000 as the sequencer. A universal primer binding site was added through template switching, and the final cDNA carried a unique molecular identifier so that TCR cDNA molecules could be counted accurately. Specific primers in the conserved constant-segment region were used to synthesize first-strand cDNA for TCR alpha and beta chains. To control for contamination, each cDNA library was double barcoded with a SMART-Mk sample barcode plus Illumina barcodes. Two successive PCR steps introduced TruSeq adapter sequences along with Illumina sample barcodes. Sequencing of the TCR alpha and beta cDNA libraries was done on the Illumina HiSeq platform using custom primers. The authors' pipeline ran thus. MiGEC processed the raw reads to extract unique molecular identifiers, while MiXCR was used to determine the CDR3 positions. Recombination models were inferred per individual with the repgenHMM and IGoR tools using an EM algorithm. The tcR package in R was used for shared clonotype analysis, with sharing normalized by the product of cloneset sizes. To study raw recombination free of thymic and clonal selection effects, out-of-frame nonproductive sequences were analyzed. TCRdb redid the processing of the public reads, applying fastp at Q25 and MiXCR, and retained in-frame beta chains. When rows share a CDR3 protein, they turn into one entry using the most common DNA and genes. It is TCRdb's table, rather than the study itself, that gives the V and J calls and clone size. This sample has about 690,000 distinct CDR3 sequences in its table, and over 5% of those were observed once. Roughly 1.6% of the sample is taken by the ten largest.

This record comes from a study of identical twins (TCRdb year 2016). Regarding the research as a whole: The study deep-sequenced TCR alpha and beta repertoires from monozygotic twins, unrelated adults of various ages and cord blood to test whether fetal clonotypes persist. To rule out contamination, replicate twin experiments were performed at different times with different library preparation protocols.

General findings and caveats noted by the study authors: In monozygotic twins, recombination models systematically underestimated out-of-frame TCR alpha sharing, but the models matched the sharing seen between unrelated individuals. Compared with coincidental sharing between unrelated individuals, out-of-frame TCR alpha sequences shared between twins showed an excess of sequences with low generation probability. In beta out-of-frame sequences, excess twin sharing was weaker, because having fewer shared sequences lowered the signal-to-noise ratio. Because the same donors could not be followed over many years, conclusions were based on cross-sectional statistical analysis. Zero-insertion analyses could be partly confounded by invariant T cells such as MAIT and iNKT, though diverse VJ usage argued against such confounding for most clonotypes. Fewer insertions were carried by abundant cord blood beta clonotypes, a similar but weaker trend appeared in young adult naive repertoires, and no such trend appeared in memory repertoires.

This TCR derives from a man younger than 35 in good health. Sequenced input: naive T cells sorted from blood. This sample's cell subset or site label indicates: cells isolated with a human naive T-cell isolation kit.

The DNA sequence is as follows: TGCAGTGCTAGGAGACTAGCGGGAGATACAGATACGCAGTATTTT. Translated, it gives CSARRLAGDTDTQYF. The sequence links TRBV20-1 to TRBJ2-3, with 12 central nucleotides matching TRBD2. Taken from cysteine to phenylalanine, the CDR3 has 15 residues. The DNA shown is the 45-base CDR3, in frame from base 1. V has 3 bases trimmed and J has 3 bases trimmed; junction bases matching no gene number 4. CDR1 and CDR2, per the germline V gene (reference sequence), are DFQATT and SNEGSKA.